Listed below are T cell receptor beta chains from one sample, sequenced in a study of cytomegalovirus exposure and HLA in healthy donors. This table comes from immunoSEQ multiplex PCR, and its TCRdb copy is limited to in-frame clones, with some not included. In the table there are hundreds of thousands of clones, 70% to 85% of which are singletons. The sample was PBMCs. Source of these receptors: a woman between 40 and 55 years old in good health and CMV-seronegative. Both conserved end residues are part of each CDR3. D genes are given only for firm matches. Clone sizes are given selectively: once, few, many, or a class where the clone is expanded.

J	D	size	V	CDR3	DNA
TRBJ2-3	NA	NA	TRBV6-4	CASSLRGMLGDTQYF	TGTGCCAGCTCCCTAAGGGGGATGCTGGGGGATACGCAGTATTTT
TRBJ2-7	TRBD2	NA	TRBV6-1	CASSVGRLAGAYEQYF	TGTGCCAGCAGTGTGGGCCGACTAGCGGGCGCCTACGAGCAGTACTTC
TRBJ2-7	TRBD1	NA	TRBV11-3	CASSLGGTGGVVYEQYF	TGTGCCAGCAGCTTAGGTGGGACAGGGGGCGTCGTTTACGAGCAGTACTTC
TRBJ1-3	TRBD1	NA	TRBV7-9	CASSPPGQSGGNTIYF	TGTGCCAGCAGCCCCCCGGGACAGTCGGGAGGAAACACCATATATTTT
TRBJ2-5	NA	once	TRBV5-1	CASRGETQYF	TGCGCCAGCCGAGGGGAGACCCAGTACTTC
TRBJ2-1	NA	NA	TRBV6-5	CASSTRRGNEQFF	TGTGCCAGCAGTACTCGACGGGGAAATGAGCAGTTCTTC
TRBJ1-1	NA	NA	TRBV28	CASSKPGGWTEAFF	TGTGCCAGCAGCAAACCCGGCGGGTGGACTGAAGCTTTCTTT
TRBJ2-5	NA	NA	TRBV11-3	CASSPGRVGSQETQYF	TGTGCCAGCAGCCCGGGTCGCGTAGGGAGCCAAGAGACCCAGTACTTC
TRBJ1-6	NA	NA	TRBV7-2	CASSPKSPRENSPLHF	TGTGCCAGCAGCCCGAAGTCCCCCAGGGAAAATTCACCCCTCCACTTT
TRBJ2-3	NA	NA	TRBV5-6	CASSLAQAFTDTQYF	TGTGCCAGCAGCTTGGCACAGGCCTTCACAGATACGCAGTATTTT
TRBJ1-1	TRBD1	NA	TRBV19	CAVQGAGGEAFF	TGTGCCGTTCAAGGGGCAGGGGGAGAAGCTTTCTTT